This record covers a single T cell receptor (beta chain). There are a few counts of this clonotype. No cognate antigen has been identified for it. No clone much larger than this one lies a single base away; base qualities are absent. Library method: multiplex PCR. For sequencing, an Illumina HiSeq 4000 was employed. To build TCR beta libraries, CDR3 regions were amplified by Arm-PCR using iRepertoire HTBI primers. Before sequencing, the PCR products went through gel purification. In the source study's methods: Across samples, around 58 TRBV and 14 TRBJ segments were identified and used for gene usage analysis of CDR3 amino acid clonotypes. COPE and FqMerger were used to merge filtered high-quality paired reads into contigs. BLAST was used to align contigs to IMGT TRBV, TRBD and TRBJ reference genes, and CDR3 was defined according to IMGT. Any clonotype with a frequency above 0.1% was classified as a highly expanded clone. Shannon entropy served as the measure of repertoire diversity, while the Gini coefficient captured V-J evenness. A clonotype found in more than one individual was treated as public. In-frame beta chains were kept once TCRdb had trimmed the public reads at Q25 with fastp and called clones with MiXCR. Merged by CDR3 protein, the rows form single entries marked with the most common genes and DNA. It is TCRdb's table, rather than the study itself, that gives the V and J calls and clone size. This sample lists 700,000 or so distinct CDR3 sequences; 25% to 35% were detected once. The biggest ten clones account for about 42% of the sample.

This sample is part of a study of regulatory T cells in long-lasting Graves disease (dated by TCRdb to the early 2020s). A note on the overall study: To count as having persistent Graves' disease, a patient had to have received antithyroid drug treatment for over 5 years with TSH receptor autoantibodies remaining persistently positive. A total of around 35 samples underwent TCR sequencing, from 13 patients with persistent Graves' disease and 20 patients with newly diagnosed Graves' disease. Patients with persistent Graves' disease were compared with patients with newly diagnosed Graves' disease using TCR sequencing and RNA sequencing of peripheral blood. In the clinical cohort, patients with persistent Graves' disease had used antithyroid drugs for an average of roughly ten years. The study took place in China and was registered as a clinical trial.

The CDR3 measures 15 amino acids from cysteine to phenylalanine. Only the CDR3 DNA stays, 45 bases, in frame from base 1. Relative to germline, V is missing 3 bases and J is missing 4 bases, with 8 bases of the junction outside any gene match. As encoded in the germline V gene (reference sequence), CDR1 is LGHDT while CDR2 is YNNKEL. The time point label for this specimen denotes: persistent/refractory GD, antithyroid drugs over 5 years with positive TRAb. For both TCR sequencing and RNA sequencing, RNA was extracted from PBMCs using TRIzol. Graves' disease was diagnosed according to American Thyroid Association guidelines. Patients for the study were recruited at an endocrinology department in Xi'an, China. Each patient gave about 9.1 milliliters of peripheral blood, collected in an EDTA anticoagulant tube. Ficoll Paque Plus density gradient separation was used to isolate PBMCs, and no further T cell sorting was done. An Agilent 2100 Bioanalyzer and agarose gel were used to assess RNA quality, and a NanoDrop 2000 was used to measure RNA concentration.

Broad study findings and their caveats: More public clonotypes were shared among persistent patients (about 2,800) than among newly diagnosed patients (966). Sequencing and analysis were limited to the TCR beta chain. Peripheral blood alone was examined, since thyroid tissue, which constituted the primary lesion, could not be accessed. The authors noted that the small sample size was a limitation that may lower accuracy. Persistent disease showed preferential use of TRBV28, TRBJ1-2 and TRBJ2-5, whereas newly diagnosed disease favored TRBV20-1 and TRBJ2-1. Compared with newly diagnosed patients, persistent Graves' disease patients had lower TCR Shannon entropy and fewer highly expanded clones, which suggests clonal expansion.

This sequence was found in a female donor with Graves disease. The sample in question was peripheral blood mononuclear cells (PBMCs), obtained when the disease was refractory, from a patient treated with antithyroid drugs. The chain couples TRBV3-1 to TRBJ1-2; TRBD1 aligns with 7 central bases. The CDR3 protein sequence reads: CASSHYGGQLYGYTF. The nucleotides are TGTGCCAGCAGCCATTACGGGGGACAGCTCTATGGCTACACCTTC.